Sequencing of this TCR beta chain was carried out in a study of blood T cell repertoires in COVID-19. This clone was seen just once. Produced via immunoSEQ multiplex PCR; TCRdb's table is partial and in-frame only. The data show 180,000 or so clones, roughly 86% seen once. The sequence derives from a man in his 70s with acute or convalescent COVID-19. What was sequenced was peripheral blood.

CDR3: CASREQGRITEAFF. DNA for the CDR3: TGTGCCAGCAGAGAACAGGGCAGGATCACTGAAGCTTTCTTT. The chain recombines TRBV2 with TRBJ1-1; perhaps TRBD1 as D (6 bases). This CDR3 spans 14 amino acids. CDR1 and CDR2 (germline): SNHLY, FYNNEI. Deletions cut 6 bases from V and 4 bases from J, with 15 bases between.